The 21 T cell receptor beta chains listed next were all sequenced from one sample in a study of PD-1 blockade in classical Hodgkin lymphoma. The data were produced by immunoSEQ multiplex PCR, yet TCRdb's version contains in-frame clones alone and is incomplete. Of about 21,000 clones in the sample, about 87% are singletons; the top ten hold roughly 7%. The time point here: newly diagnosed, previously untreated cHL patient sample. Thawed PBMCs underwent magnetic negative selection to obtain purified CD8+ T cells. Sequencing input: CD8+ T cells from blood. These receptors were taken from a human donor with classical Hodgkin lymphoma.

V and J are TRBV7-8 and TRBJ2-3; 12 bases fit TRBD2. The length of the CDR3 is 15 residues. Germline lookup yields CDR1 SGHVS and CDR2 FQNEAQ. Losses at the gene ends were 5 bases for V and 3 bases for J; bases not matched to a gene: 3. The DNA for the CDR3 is TGTGCCAGCAGCGGAGGGACTAGCGGGACAGATACGCAGTATTTT. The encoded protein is CASSGGTSGTDTQYF.

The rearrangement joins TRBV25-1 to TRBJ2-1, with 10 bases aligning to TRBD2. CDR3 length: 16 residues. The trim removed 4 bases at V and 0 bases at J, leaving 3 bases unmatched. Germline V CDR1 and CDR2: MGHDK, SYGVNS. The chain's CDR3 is CASSGTSGPSYNEQFF. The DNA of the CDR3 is TGTGCCAGCAGTGGGACTAGCGGACCCTCCTACAATGAGCAGTTCTTC.

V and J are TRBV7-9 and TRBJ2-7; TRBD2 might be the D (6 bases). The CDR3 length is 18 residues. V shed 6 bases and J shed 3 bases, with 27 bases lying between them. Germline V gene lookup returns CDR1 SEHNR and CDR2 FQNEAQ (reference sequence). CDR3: CASRKLGGGYPPSYEQYF. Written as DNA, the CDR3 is TGTGCCAGCAGGAAATTAGGTGGGGGGTATCCCCCCAGCTACGAGCAGTACTTC.

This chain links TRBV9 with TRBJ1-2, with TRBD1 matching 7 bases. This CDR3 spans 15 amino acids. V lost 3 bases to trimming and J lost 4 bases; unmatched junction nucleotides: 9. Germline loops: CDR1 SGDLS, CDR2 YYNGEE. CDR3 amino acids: CASSGWDSRGYGYTF. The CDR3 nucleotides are TGTGCCAGCAGCGGATGGGACAGTCGCGGCTATGGCTACACCTTC.

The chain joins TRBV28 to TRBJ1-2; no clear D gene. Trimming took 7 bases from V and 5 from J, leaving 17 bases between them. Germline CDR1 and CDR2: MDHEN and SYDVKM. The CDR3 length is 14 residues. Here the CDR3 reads CASTEVVGSYGYTF. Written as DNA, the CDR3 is TGTGCCAGCACCGAGGTGGTAGGGTCGTATGGCTACACCTTC.

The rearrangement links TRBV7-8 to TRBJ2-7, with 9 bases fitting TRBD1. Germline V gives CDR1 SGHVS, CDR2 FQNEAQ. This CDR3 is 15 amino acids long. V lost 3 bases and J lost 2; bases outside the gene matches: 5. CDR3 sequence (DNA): TGTGCCAGCAGCTTTGCGGGACAGGGTCCCTACGAGCAGTACTTC. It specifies CASSFAGQGPYEQYF.

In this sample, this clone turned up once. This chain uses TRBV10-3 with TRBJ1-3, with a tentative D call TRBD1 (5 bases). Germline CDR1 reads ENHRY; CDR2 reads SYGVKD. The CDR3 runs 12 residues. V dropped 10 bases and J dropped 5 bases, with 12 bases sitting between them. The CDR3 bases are TGTGCCACTACAGGTTATCGAAACACCATATATTTT. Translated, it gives CATTGYRNTIYF.

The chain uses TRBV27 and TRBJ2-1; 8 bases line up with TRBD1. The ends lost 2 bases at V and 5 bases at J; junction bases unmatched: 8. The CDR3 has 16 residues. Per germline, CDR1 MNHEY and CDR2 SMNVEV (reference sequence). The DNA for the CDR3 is TGTGCCAGCAGTTTAACCGGGACAGGACTCAACAATGAGCAGTTCTTC. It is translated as CASSLTGTGLNNEQFF.

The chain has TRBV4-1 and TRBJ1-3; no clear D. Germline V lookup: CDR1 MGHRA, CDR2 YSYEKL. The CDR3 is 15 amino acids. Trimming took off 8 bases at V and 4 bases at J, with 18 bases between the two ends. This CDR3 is CASQHGLGGGNTIYF. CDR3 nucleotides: TGCGCCAGCCAACATGGACTCGGTGGGGGAAACACCATATATTTT.

The chain's CDR3 is CAISDGLADYNEQFF. CDR3 coding DNA: TGTGCCATCAGTGACGGACTAGCGGACTACAATGAGCAGTTCTTC. The rearrangement joins TRBV10-3 to TRBJ2-1; 10 bases are a match to TRBD2. V lost 3 bases, J lost 3 bases, and 2 bases stayed unmatched. Germline V gives CDR1 ENHRY, CDR2 SYGVKD. This CDR3 contains 15 residues.

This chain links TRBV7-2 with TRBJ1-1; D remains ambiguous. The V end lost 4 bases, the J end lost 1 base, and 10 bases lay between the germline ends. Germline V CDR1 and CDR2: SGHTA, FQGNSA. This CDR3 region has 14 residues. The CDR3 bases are TGTGCCAGCAGCTCGGTAGGGCCGAACACTGAAGCTTTCTTT. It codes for CASSSVGPNTEAFF.

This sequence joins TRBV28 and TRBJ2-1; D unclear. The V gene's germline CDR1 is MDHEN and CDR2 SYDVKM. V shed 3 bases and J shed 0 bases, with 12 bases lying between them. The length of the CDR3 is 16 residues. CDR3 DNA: TGTGCCAGCAGTTTTGGCATTTGGAGCTCCTACAATGAGCAGTTCTTC. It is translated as CASSFGIWSSYNEQFF.

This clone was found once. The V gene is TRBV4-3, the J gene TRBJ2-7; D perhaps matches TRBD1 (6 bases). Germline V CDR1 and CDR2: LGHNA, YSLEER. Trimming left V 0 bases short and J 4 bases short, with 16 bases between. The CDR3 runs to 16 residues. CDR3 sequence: CASSQDSAGEGYEQYF. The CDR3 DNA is TGCGCCAGCAGCCAAGATAGCGCAGGGGAAGGGTACGAGCAGTACTTC.

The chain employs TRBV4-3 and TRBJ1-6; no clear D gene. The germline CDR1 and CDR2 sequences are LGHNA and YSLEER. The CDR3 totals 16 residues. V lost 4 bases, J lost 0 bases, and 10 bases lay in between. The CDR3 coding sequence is TGCGCCAGCAGCCTCCATCCGAGCTCCTATAATTCACCCCTCCACTTT. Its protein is CASSLHPSSYNSPLHF.

The DNA for the CDR3 is TGTGCCAGCAGCTTATCGTCGGCAGGGCGCTACGAGCAGTACTTC. Its translation: CASSLSSAGRYEQYF. The chain uses TRBV11-2 and TRBJ2-7; maybe TRBD1 (5 bases). Per germline, CDR1 SGHAT and CDR2 FQNNGV. The CDR3 has 15 amino acids. V lost 2 bases and J lost 3, with 14 bases in between.

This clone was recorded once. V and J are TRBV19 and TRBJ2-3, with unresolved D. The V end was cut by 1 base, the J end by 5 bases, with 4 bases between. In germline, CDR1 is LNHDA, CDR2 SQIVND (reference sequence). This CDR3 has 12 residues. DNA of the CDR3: TGTGCCAGTAGTATAGGCCTAGATACGCAGTATTTT. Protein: CASSIGLDTQYF.

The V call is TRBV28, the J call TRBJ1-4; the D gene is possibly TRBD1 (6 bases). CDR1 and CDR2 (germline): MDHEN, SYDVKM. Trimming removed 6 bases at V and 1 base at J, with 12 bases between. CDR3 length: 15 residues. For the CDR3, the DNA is TGTGCCAGCAGCGAAGGGGGGGAAACTAATGAAAAACTGTTTTTT. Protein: CASSEGGETNEKLFF.

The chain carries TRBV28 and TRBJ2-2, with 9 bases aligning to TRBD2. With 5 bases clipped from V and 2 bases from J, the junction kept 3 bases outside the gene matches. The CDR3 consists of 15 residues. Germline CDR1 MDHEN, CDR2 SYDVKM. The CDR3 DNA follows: TGTGCCAGCAGTACCGGGACTAGCAACACCGGGGAGCTGTTTTTT. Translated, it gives CASSTGTSNTGELFF.

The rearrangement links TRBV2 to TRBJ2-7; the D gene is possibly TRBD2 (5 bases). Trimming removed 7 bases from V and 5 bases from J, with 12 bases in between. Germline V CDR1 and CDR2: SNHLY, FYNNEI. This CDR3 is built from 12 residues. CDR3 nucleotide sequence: TGTGCCAGCATCGGGGAAGAGGACGAGCAGTACTTC. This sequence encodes CASIGEEDEQYF.

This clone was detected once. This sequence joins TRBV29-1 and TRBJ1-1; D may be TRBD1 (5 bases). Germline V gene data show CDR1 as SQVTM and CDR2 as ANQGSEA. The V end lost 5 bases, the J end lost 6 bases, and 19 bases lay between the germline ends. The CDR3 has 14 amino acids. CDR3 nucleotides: TGCAGCGTTACCAGGGCAAAGACTCGGGCTGAAGCTTTCTTT. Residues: CSVTRAKTRAEAFF.

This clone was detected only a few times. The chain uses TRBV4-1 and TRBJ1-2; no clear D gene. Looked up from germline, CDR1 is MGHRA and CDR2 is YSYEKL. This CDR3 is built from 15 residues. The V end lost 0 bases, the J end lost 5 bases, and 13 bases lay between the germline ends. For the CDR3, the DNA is TGCGCCAGCAGCCAAGAAAGAGCGACCCTTTATGGCTACACCTTC. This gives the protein CASSQERATLYGYTF.